These 32 T cell receptor beta chains were all obtained from the same sample, sequenced in a study of T cell responses to AZD1222 COVID-19 vaccine. The method was immunoSEQ multiplex PCR; TCRdb's version includes in-frame clones alone and lacks a portion of them. The data contain about 130,000 clones, more than 85% of them seen just once; the ten biggest clones take up 2.8%. The sample was peripheral blood, taken on day 0 of AZD1222 vaccination. Source of these receptors: an adult in good health.

The rearrangement joins TRBV5-4 to TRBJ2-5, with 8 positions matching TRBD2. CDR3 size: 15 residues. CDR1 is SGHNT and CDR2 is YYREEE in the germline V gene (reference sequence). The V segment lost 0 bases and the J segment 3 bases; nucleotides outside the gene matches: 4. The CDR3 reads CASSLGGTREETQYF. CDR3 in DNA: TGTGCCAGCAGCTTGGGGGGGACTAGAGAAGAGACCCAGTACTTC.

The chain couples TRBV9 to TRBJ2-1; 9 bases align to TRBD2. V lost 4 bases to trimming and J lost 3 bases; unmatched junction nucleotides: 5. The CDR3 runs 15 residues. From germline, CDR1 is SGDLS and CDR2 YYNGEE. The chain's CDR3 is CASSTRTSVYNEQFF. The DNA for the CDR3 is TGTGCCAGCAGCACCCGGACTAGCGTCTACAATGAGCAGTTCTTC.

The chain is built from TRBV5-1 and TRBJ2-1; no definite D call. The CDR3 is made up of 14 amino acids. V was cut by 0 bases and J by 2 bases, with 6 bases left in between. CDR1 and CDR2 from the germline V gene are SGHRS and YFSETQ. CDR3 DNA: TGCGCCAGCAGCTTGGACGTAACCTACAATGAGCAGTTCTTC. Translating gives CASSLDVTYNEQFF.

The chain carries TRBV6-5 and TRBJ1-2, with 8 bases matching TRBD1. This CDR3 has 15 residues. With V trimmed by 1 base and J by 8 bases, 9 bases remained unmatched. Germline assignment: CDR1 MNHEY and CDR2 SVGAGI. CDR3 residues: CASSYWQGAPQGYTF. Written as DNA, the CDR3 is TGTGCCAGCAGTTACTGGCAGGGGGCTCCTCAAGGCTACACCTTC.

The chain employs TRBV4-3 and TRBJ2-1; D is undetermined. Trimming shortened V by 1 base and J by 4 bases, and 5 bases separated the two germline ends. The CDR3 runs 13 residues. Germline CDR1 is LGHNA and CDR2 is YSLEER. CDR3 nucleotides: TGCGCCAGCAGCCAAGGCAGTTACAATGAGCAGTTCTTC. Its translation is CASSQGSYNEQFF.

V gene TRBV5-1 combines with J gene TRBJ2-7; D might be TRBD1 (5 bases). CDR3 length: 16 residues. CDR1 is SGHRS, CDR2 YFSETQ, per germline. Trimming cost V 3 bases and J 0 bases, with 16 bases left between them. CDR3 protein: CASSSNPTALSYEQYF. The CDR3 DNA sequence: TGCGCCAGCAGCTCTAACCCGACAGCCCTCTCCTACGAGCAGTACTTC.

This chain uses TRBV12-3 or TRBV12-4 with TRBJ2-7, with TRBD2 as a possible D gene (6 bases). Trimming shortened V by 8 bases and J by 3 bases, and 14 bases separated the two germline ends. The CDR3 totals 13 residues. The chain's CDR3 is CASSPGVLYEQYF. CDR3 bases: TGTGCCAGCTCCCCGGGGGTACTCTACGAGCAGTACTTC.

The V call is TRBV13, the J call TRBJ2-1, with TRBD2 matching 8 bases. V was clipped by 1 base and J by 7 bases; unmatched bases: 6. CDR1 is PRHDT, CDR2 FYEKMQ, per germline (reference sequence). This CDR3 comprises 15 residues. CDR3 bases: TGTGCCAGCAGCTTAGTGCGGGGGGCGGCGAATGAGCAGTTCTTC. Translating it yields CASSLVRGAANEQFF.

The V and J genes are TRBV6-5 and TRBJ1-6; TRBD1 matches at 7 bases. CDR1 MNHEY and CDR2 SVGAGI come from the germline V gene. The CDR3 sequence is 14 residues long. After removal of 4 bases from V and 10 bases from J, the junction contained 7 bases not matched to a gene. In nucleotides, the CDR3 is TGTGCCAGCAGTTCAGGGGGGATTGGGTCACCCCTCCACTTT. This encodes CASSSGGIGSPLHF.

The chain recombines TRBV19 with TRBJ2-2; D not certain. Germline V gene sequence: CDR1 LNHDA, CDR2 SQIVND (reference sequence). V lost 3 bases to trimming and J lost 4 bases, with 9 bases between them. This CDR3 has 14 amino acids. The CDR3 here is CASSMATSTGELFF. The CDR3 bases are TGTGCCAGTAGTATGGCCACCTCCACCGGGGAGCTGTTTTTT.

Written as DNA, the CDR3 is TGTGCCAGCAGCCAGGGACTAGCGTCGTACGAGCAGTACTTC. Translation: CASSQGLASYEQYF. This chain uses TRBV4-2 with TRBJ2-7, with 10 bases fitting TRBD2. CDR1 and CDR2 from the germline V gene are LGHNA and YNFKEQ. V trimming: 3 bases; J trimming: 4 bases; junction bases outside the gene matches: 3. The CDR3 totals 14 residues.

The chain joins TRBV3-1 (or the pseudogene TRBV3-2) to TRBJ1-4, with TRBD1 identical over 7 bases. The CDR3 is 14 residues long. With 5 bases clipped from V and 5 bases from J, the junction kept 5 bases outside the gene matches. The germline V gene has CDR1 LGHDT and CDR2 YNNKEL (reference sequence). CDR3 nucleotide sequence: TGTGCCAGCAGCTTCAGACAGGGAAATGAAAAACTGTTTTTT. Translating gives CASSFRQGNEKLFF.

The chain couples TRBV9 to TRBJ2-1; D call uncertain. Trimming stripped 0 bases from V and 2 bases from J, with 12 bases between. Germline CDR1 is SGDLS and CDR2 is YYNGEE. The length of the CDR3 is 16 residues. The CDR3 DNA reads TGTGCCAGCAGCGTAGAGGGCGGACCCCCCTACAATGAGCAGTTCTTC. This translates into CASSVEGGPPYNEQFF.

The gene calls are TRBV7-2 and TRBJ1-6, with D possibly being TRBD1 (5 bases). The length of the CDR3 is 14 residues. The germline V and J ends were trimmed by 2 bases and 4 bases, with 6 bases remaining between them. CDR1 SGHTA and CDR2 FQGNSA come from the germline V gene. The CDR3 region is CASSLQGYNSPLHF. The CDR3 region has the DNA TGTGCCAGCAGCTTACAGGGTTATAATTCACCCCTCCACTTT.

V usage is TRBV13 and J usage is TRBJ1-3, with unresolved D. Trimming took 5 bases from V and 2 from J, leaving 4 bases between them. This CDR3 comprises 12 residues. CDR1 is PRHDT and CDR2 is FYEKMQ in the germline V gene (reference sequence). The CDR3 spells CASSRTGNTIYF. The CDR3 nucleotides are TGTGCCAGCAGCCGAACTGGAAACACCATATATTTT.

This chain connects TRBV14 to TRBJ2-7, with 8 positions matching TRBD1. Germline V gene sequence: CDR1 SGHDN, CDR2 FVKESK. J gave up 3 bases and V 4 bases, and 5 bases lay outside the gene matches. The CDR3 has 14 amino acids. CDR3 DNA: TGTGCCAGCAGCCTACGGACAGGGTACTACGAGCAGTACTTC. It translates to CASSLRTGYYEQYF.

The rearrangement joins TRBV5-4 to TRBJ1-1, with D perhaps TRBD1 (5 bases). Trimming took 4 bases from V and 2 from J, leaving 12 bases between them. Germline V gives CDR1 SGHNT, CDR2 YYREEE (reference sequence). CDR3 length: 14 amino acids. CDR3 in amino acids: CASSARQTNTEAFF. The CDR3 DNA is TGTGCCAGCAGCGCACGACAGACAAACACTGAAGCTTTCTTT.

This chain joins TRBV5-4 and TRBJ2-5; D not certain. Trimming took off 0 bases at V and 3 bases at J, with 0 bases between the two ends. The CDR3 runs to 11 residues. Germline CDR1 SGHNT, CDR2 YYREEE (reference sequence). CDR3 nucleotides: TGTGCCAGCAGCTTGGAAGAGACCCAGTACTTC. Its protein product is CASSLEETQYF.

V is TRBV15 and J is TRBJ1-2; 9 bases line up with TRBD1. The CDR3 is 14 residues long. V was pared by 1 base and J by 4 bases, with 1 base of the junction left unmatched. Germline assignment: CDR1 LNHNV and CDR2 YYDKDF (reference sequence). CDR3: CATSRVDRGYGYTF. The CDR3 DNA is TGTGCCACCAGCAGAGTGGACAGGGGCTATGGCTACACCTTC.

The chain links TRBV19 to TRBJ2-2; D remains ambiguous. Trimming stripped 3 bases from V and 7 bases from J, with 9 bases between. Germline V CDR1 and CDR2: LNHDA, SQIVND (reference sequence). The CDR3 is 13 amino acids. As DNA, the CDR3 is TGTGCCAGTAGTATTCTGGGCGGCGGGGAGCTGTTTTTT. Its protein is CASSILGGGELFF.

V is TRBV2 and J is TRBJ2-5, with D possibly matching TRBD2 (5 bases). Germline V gene lookup returns CDR1 SNHLY and CDR2 FYNNEI. The CDR3 has 13 amino acids. V was pared by 8 bases and J by 6 bases, with 16 bases between. This chain's CDR3 is CASAMDFTKTQYF. The CDR3 region has the DNA TGTGCCAGCGCCATGGACTTCACGAAGACCCAGTACTTC.

The chain is built from TRBV25-1 and TRBJ1-6; 11 nucleotides agree with TRBD1. The CDR3 length is 16 residues. Trimming cost V 3 bases and J 10 bases; bases outside gene matches: 8. The germline V gene has CDR1 MGHDK and CDR2 SYGVNS. In DNA, the CDR3 is TGTGCCAGCAGTGACTCCGGGACAGGGGGTCAATCACCCCTCCACTTT. This gives the protein CASSDSGTGGQSPLHF.

This chain joins TRBV10-3 and TRBJ2-2, with 7 bases aligning to TRBD2. The trim removed 2 bases at V and 4 bases at J, leaving 7 bases unmatched. The CDR3 is 16 residues long. Germline loops: CDR1 ENHRY, CDR2 SYGVKD. CDR3 bases: TGTGCCATCAGTGAGGTGTGGCTAGCGGCCACCGGGGAGCTGTTTTTT. Its protein product is CAISEVWLAATGELFF.

The J gene is TRBJ1-1, the V gene TRBV5-5; TRBD1 is a possible D gene (6 bases). CDR3 size: 14 residues. Germline V gene sequence: CDR1 SGHKS, CDR2 YYEKEE (reference sequence). Trimming pared 4 bases from V and 1 base from J, leaving 11 bases between. The CDR3 reads CASSILDRNTEAFF. The CDR3 nucleotides are TGTGCCAGCAGCATTCTGGACAGGAACACTGAAGCTTTCTTT.

The chain employs TRBV5-4 and TRBJ2-1, with D possibly being TRBD1 (5 bases). The CDR3 length is 16 residues. Germline assignment: CDR1 SGHNT and CDR2 YYREEE (reference sequence). The V end lost 0 bases, the J end lost 3 bases, and 13 bases lay between the germline ends. The CDR3 DNA is TGTGCCAGCAGCTTGGGGACAAGGCCAGGCTACAATGAGCAGTTCTTC. It is translated as CASSLGTRPGYNEQFF. Complete variable domain (other parts from reference TRBV5-4 and TRBJ2-1): ETGVTQSPTHLIKTRGQQVTLRCSSQSGHNTVSWYQQALGQGPQFIFQYYREEENGRGNFPPRFSGLQFPNYSSELNVNALELDDSALYLCASSLGTRPGYNEQFFGPGTRLTVL.

V and J are TRBV27 and TRBJ2-5; no clear D gene. Trimming cost V 2 bases and J 5 bases, with 9 bases left between them. CDR1 is MNHEY and CDR2 is SMNVEV in the germline V gene (reference sequence). The CDR3 runs to 13 residues. The CDR3 region has the DNA TGTGCCAGCAGTTTAGGTTTCTTTGAGACCCAGTACTTC. Translating gives CASSLGFFETQYF.

This clone was observed a single time. The rearrangement uses TRBV5-5 and TRBJ2-3; TRBD2 matches at 8 bases. This CDR3 is built from 15 residues. V trimming: 3 bases; J trimming: 3 bases; junction bases outside the gene matches: 6. CDR1 and CDR2 (germline): SGHKS, YYEKEE (reference sequence). This CDR3 reads CASSSNLAGTDTQYF. The CDR3 DNA sequence: TGTGCCAGCAGCTCCAATTTAGCGGGGACAGATACGCAGTATTTT. Filled out from reference TRBV5-5 and TRBJ2-3, the complete variable domain reads DAGVTQSPTHLIKTRGQQVTLRCSPISGHKSVSWYQQVLGQGPQFIFQYYEKEERGRGNFPDRFSARQFPNYSSELNVNALLLGDSALYLCASSSNLAGTDTQYFGPGTRLTVL.

The chain joins TRBV11-1 to TRBJ1-5; no clear D gene. V dropped 2 bases and J dropped 4 bases, with 6 bases sitting between them. Germline values: CDR1 SGHAT, CDR2 FQDESV (reference sequence). The CDR3 contains 13 residues. The CDR3 bases are TGTGCCAGCAGCTTACGAGATAATCAGCCCCAGCATTTT. This codes for CASSLRDNQPQHF.

The chain carries TRBV6-5 and TRBJ2-5, with D unclear. Trimming left V 2 bases short and J 4 bases short, with 14 bases between. The CDR3 covers 15 residues. From germline, CDR1 is MNHEY and CDR2 SVGAGI. The CDR3 nucleotides read TGTGCCAGCAGTTACCCTGGGCCGTCGGGAGAGACCCAGTACTTC. Translated, it gives CASSYPGPSGETQYF.

The chain combines TRBV19 with TRBJ1-2; perhaps TRBD1 as D (6 bases). The CDR3 contains 13 residues. Germline V gives CDR1 LNHDA, CDR2 SQIVND (reference sequence). V was pared by 9 bases and J by 4 bases, with 15 bases between. The CDR3 bases are TGTGCCAGCGGCAGGGGATCCGGCTATGGCTACACCTTC. This codes for CASGRGSGYGYTF.

V gene TRBV24-1 combines with J gene TRBJ2-3, with a tentative D call TRBD1 (5 bases). This CDR3 has 14 amino acids. The V gene lost 3 bases and the J gene lost 6 bases, with 12 bases spanning the gap. Looked up from germline, CDR1 is KGHDR and CDR2 is SFDVKD. The CDR3 sequence: CATSDPGAGDTQYF. As DNA, the CDR3 is TGTGCCACCAGTGATCCCGGAGCAGGGGATACGCAGTATTTT.

The genes are TRBV24-1 and TRBJ2-3, with D possibly being TRBD2 (7 bases). V was clipped by 9 bases and J by 0 bases, with 12 bases between them. The CDR3 runs to 14 residues. Germline V gives CDR1 KGHDR, CDR2 SFDVKD. The chain's CDR3 is CATWGGFSTDTQYF. Written as DNA, the CDR3 is TGTGCCACCTGGGGGGGCTTCAGCACAGATACGCAGTATTTT.